The 30 T cell receptor beta chains below all came from one sample that was sequenced in a study of early T cells in non-severe SARS-CoV-2 infection. TCRdb used MiXCR to reprocess the 5' RACE reads, holding one entry per CDR3 protein. The sample lists tens of thousands of distinct CDR3 sequences, approximately 7.1% occurring once. Sequenced material: whole blood, taken at baseline. All receptors derive from an adult who was a healthcare worker with PCR-confirmed SARS-CoV-2 infection or an uninfected control (not recorded which).

In its sample, this clonotype was seen many times. The chain employs TRBV29-1 and TRBJ2-1; D is possibly TRBD1 or TRBD2 (5 bases each). The V and J ends lost 7 bases and 8 bases respectively, with 18 bases between them. The CDR3 contains 13 residues. Germline CDR1 reads SQVTM; CDR2 reads ANQGSEA. The CDR3 reads CSAQPGTVDEQFF. In DNA, the CDR3 is TGCAGCGCACAACCTGGGACGGTCGATGAGCAGTTCTTC.

The chain is built from TRBV5-4 and TRBJ2-2, with D tentatively TRBD1 (6 bases). From germline, CDR1 is SGHNT and CDR2 YYREEE (reference sequence). V lost 4 bases and J lost 3, with 19 bases in between. This CDR3 has 17 residues. The CDR3 reads CASSGGGFRGDTGELFF. As DNA, the CDR3 is TGTGCCAGCAGCGGGGGCGGATTCAGGGGTGACACCGGGGAGCTGTTTTTT.

This clonotype was detected many times. The chain is built from TRBV25-1 and TRBJ1-5; possible D gene TRBD1, 5 bases. The CDR3 is 14 residues long. Trimming shortened V by 6 bases and J by 3 bases, and 12 bases separated the two germline ends. Per germline, CDR1 MGHDK and CDR2 SYGVNS. CDR3 DNA sequence: TGTGCCAGCAGAGGGCAGGGCTTCAATCAGCCCCAGCATTTT. The encoded protein is CASRGQGFNQPQHF. Looking up the rest from reference TRBV25-1 and TRBJ1-5 gives the full variable domain: EADIYQTPRYLVIGTGKKITLECSQTMGHDKMYWYQQDPGMELHLIHYSYGVNSTEKGDLSSESTVSRIRTEHFPLTLESARPSHTSQYLCASRGQGFNQPQHFGDGTRLSIL.

The V and J genes are TRBV28 and TRBJ2-3; 10 positions match TRBD2. The CDR3 is 16 residues long. Trimming at V came to 1 base and at J to 3 bases, leaving 4 bases not matched to a gene. Looked up from germline, CDR1 is MDHEN and CDR2 is SYDVKM. CDR3 sequence (DNA): TGTGCCAGCAGTTTATCGCTAGCGGGAGTGACAGATACGCAGTATTTT. It translates to CASSLSLAGVTDTQYF.

This clonotype was observed a handful of times. The V and J genes are TRBV6-5 and TRBJ2-2; 10 bases map to TRBD2. V dropped 5 bases and J dropped 0; count of bases not matched to a gene: 3. This CDR3 region has 16 residues. Germline V gene lookup returns CDR1 MNHEY and CDR2 SVGAGI. In DNA form, the CDR3 reads TGTGCCAGCAGTCTCGGACTAGCGGCGAACACCGGGGAGCTGTTTTTT. Translating it yields CASSLGLAANTGELFF.

This clonotype was detected only a few times. Here the CDR3 reads CASSQYFDSSYEQYV. The DNA for the CDR3 is TGCGCCAGCAGCCAATATTTTGACAGCTCCTACGAGCAGTACGTC. The rearrangement uses TRBV4-1 and TRBJ2-7, with D perhaps TRBD1 (5 bases). The ends were cut back, 2 bases at V and 0 bases at J, with 11 bases in the middle. CDR3 length equals 15 residues. Looked up from germline, CDR1 is MGHRA and CDR2 is YSYEKL.

This clonotype was picked up many times. The V call is TRBV4-1, the J call TRBJ1-1; D gene ambiguous. V was shortened by 0 bases and J by 4 bases, with 12 bases between the two germline ends. The germline gives CDR1 MGHRA, CDR2 YSYEKL. The CDR3 is 15 amino acids. In DNA, the CDR3 is TGCGCCAGCAGCCAAGATTTGGCAGTGGGCACTGAAGCTTTCTTT. Its translation: CASSQDLAVGTEAFF.

With regard to this clonotype: With a far larger clone one base away, a read error is the likely cause. The CDR3, as DNA: TGTGCCAGCAGCCGAGGACAGACCTACGAGCAGTACTTC. Translating it yields CASSRGQTYEQYF. The V and J genes are TRBV6-6 and TRBJ2-7, with D possibly matching TRBD1 (6 bases). From germline, CDR1 is MNHNY and CDR2 SVGAGI (reference sequence). V lost 6 bases to trimming and J lost 2 bases, with 11 bases between them. This CDR3 region has 13 residues.

The chain carries TRBV27 and TRBJ1-1; no definite D call. V lost 2 bases, J lost 11 bases, and 15 bases lay in between. From germline, CDR1 is MNHEY and CDR2 SMNVEV (reference sequence). The CDR3 loop spans 13 amino acids. The CDR3 nucleotides read TGTGCCAGCAGTTTACGCAGGTTTCAGATCGCTTTCTTT. This translates into CASSLRRFQIAFF.

For this clonotype: One base away lies a much larger clone, so this may be a sequencing read error. The chain has TRBV12-3 or TRBV12-4 and TRBJ2-3; D gene ambiguous. Between the trimmed V and J ends, which lost 4 bases and 4 bases, there was a span of 9 bases. The CDR3 has 13 amino acids. CDR3 in amino acids: CASSSIASDTQYF. For the CDR3, the DNA is TGTGCCAGCAGTTCGATCGCGTCAGATACGCAGTATTTT.

This clonotype is medium-sized by share. This rearrangement joins TRBV4-2 to TRBJ2-1; the match to TRBD2 covers 12 bases. From germline, CDR1 is LGHNA and CDR2 YNFKEQ. J was trimmed by 8 bases and V by 4 bases; bases with no gene match: 12. The CDR3 covers 17 residues. Written as DNA, the CDR3 is TGTGCCAGCAGCCCCCGGACTAGCGGGGCCACCTGGGATGAGCAGTTCTTC. This translates into CASSPRTSGATWDEQFF.

Within the sample, this clonotype is medium-sized. The chain combines TRBV5-1 with TRBJ2-2; D gene unclear. V lost 1 base to trimming and J lost 3 bases, with 10 bases between them. The CDR3 has 15 amino acids. Germline CDR1 reads SGHRS; CDR2 reads YFSETQ. CDR3 residues: CASSLRSWDTGELFF. In nucleotides, the CDR3 is TGCGCCAGCAGCTTGAGGTCTTGGGACACCGGGGAGCTGTTTTTT.

The chain combines TRBV6-2 or TRBV6-3 with TRBJ2-6; D not certain. Germline CDR1 and CDR2: MNHEY and SVGEGT. The CDR3 extends over 15 amino acids. The V and J ends lost 6 bases and 3 bases respectively, with 12 bases between them. The DNA for the CDR3 is TGTGCCAGCAGCCTCAACTCGGGTGGGGCCAACGTCCTGACTTTC. Translation gives CASSLNSGGANVLTF.

This clonotype was found a few times. The chain joins TRBV10-3 to TRBJ2-3, with TRBD2 as a possible D gene (6 bases). Per the germline V gene, CDR1 is ENHRY and CDR2 is SYGVKD. Trimming left V 6 bases short and J 4 bases short, with 17 bases between. The CDR3 spans 15 residues. The CDR3 nucleotides are TGTGCCATCAGGGAGGGACCGACCTCTTCAGATACGCAGTATTTT. It codes for CAIREGPTSSDTQYF.

This clonotype showed up many times. The chain has TRBV29-1 and TRBJ2-7; perhaps D is TRBD1 or TRBD2 (5 bases each). From germline, CDR1 is SQVTM and CDR2 ANQGSEA. Trimming took off 5 bases at V and 4 bases at J, with 12 bases between the two ends. This CDR3 contains 12 residues. Here the CDR3 reads CSVSSGSYEQYF. The CDR3 coding sequence is TGCAGCGTTTCGTCAGGGAGTTACGAGCAGTACTTC.

This clonotype was observed at least ten times. The V gene is TRBV5-5, the J gene TRBJ2-3; tentatively, D is TRBD1 (5 bases). The V gene lost 0 bases and the J gene lost 6 bases, with 17 bases spanning the gap. This CDR3 spans 16 amino acids. CDR1 is SGHKS and CDR2 is YYEKEE in the germline V gene (reference sequence). CDR3 region: CASSLEGPTPSDTQYF. The DNA of the CDR3 is TGTGCCAGCAGCTTGGAGGGGCCCACCCCCTCGGATACGCAGTATTTT.

This clonotype was observed many times. V usage is TRBV6-5 and J usage is TRBJ1-1; possibly TRBD1 for D (6 bases). CDR3 length: 15 amino acids. V lost 6 bases to trimming and J lost 3 bases, with 17 bases between them. Germline V gene data show CDR1 as MNHEY and CDR2 as SVGAGI. The CDR3 nucleotides are TGTGCCAGCAGCCACAGGGCTACCCAACACACTGAAGCTTTCTTT. Translated: CASSHRATQHTEAFF.

This clonotype was detected a few times. Here the CDR3 reads CAWSGVALYEQFF. CDR3 nucleotide sequence: TGTGCCTGGAGTGGGGTAGCTCTCTATGAGCAGTTCTTC. V gene TRBV30 combines with J gene TRBJ2-1; D ambiguous. The CDR3 is made up of 13 amino acids. Germline CDR1 and CDR2: GTSNPN and SVGIG (reference sequence). Trimming stripped 1 base from V and 8 bases from J, with 12 bases between.

This clonotype has at least ten counts. This rearrangement joins TRBV28 to TRBJ1-5, with 12 bases matching TRBD1. Germline V gene data show CDR1 as MDHEN and CDR2 as SYDVKM. J was trimmed by 6 bases and V by 6 bases; bases with no gene match: 9. CDR3 length equals 16 residues. CDR3: CASSQSGTGGFQPQHF. The CDR3 DNA follows: TGTGCCAGCAGCCAGTCCGGGACAGGGGGCTTTCAGCCCCAGCATTTT.

The J gene is TRBJ2-1, the V gene TRBV19; possible D gene TRBD1, 5 bases. This CDR3 comprises 14 residues. Germline lookup yields CDR1 LNHDA and CDR2 SQIVND (reference sequence). Trimming cost V 7 bases and J 3 bases, with 13 bases left between them. The CDR3 sequence: CASMGRNSYNEQFF. The CDR3 bases are TGTGCCAGTATGGGGCGGAATAGCTACAATGAGCAGTTCTTC.

This clonotype was counted between two and nine times. A much larger clone lies a single base off, so this may be a read error. This chain connects TRBV21-1 to TRBJ2-2; TRBD2, as called in the table, went unchecked against the DNA. TRBV21-1 represents a pseudogene. CDR3 length equals 18 residues. The CDR3 DNA sequence: TGTGCCATCAGCAGAAACGCGATGGGACTAAGGAACACCGGGGAGCTGTTTTTT. This codes for CAISRNAMGLRNTGELFF.

The rearrangement uses TRBV9 and TRBJ2-1; 13 nucleotides agree with TRBD2. J lost 2 bases, V lost 4 bases, and 3 bases had no gene match. Germline lookup yields CDR1 SGDLS and CDR2 YYNGEE. This CDR3 is built from 16 residues. As DNA, the CDR3 is TGTGCCAGCAGCTTGGGACTAGCGGGGCCCTACAATGAGCAGTTCTTC. As protein: CASSLGLAGPYNEQFF.

This clonotype showed up just a few times. The V call is TRBV6-2 or TRBV6-3, the J call TRBJ1-5, with TRBD1 as a possible D gene (6 bases). V lost 7 bases, J lost 4 bases, and 11 bases lay in between. The CDR3 has 13 residues. Germline values: CDR1 MNHEY, CDR2 SVGEGT. The CDR3 spells CASKLQGNQPQHF. The CDR3 DNA is TGTGCCAGCAAACTACAGGGTAATCAGCCCCAGCATTTT.

Many counts were recorded for this clonotype. The chain employs TRBV9 and TRBJ1-3; TRBD1 matches at 8 bases. Losses at the gene ends were 4 bases for V and 4 bases for J; bases not matched to a gene: 10. The CDR3 extends over 16 amino acids. Germline assignment: CDR1 SGDLS and CDR2 YYNGEE. The CDR3 DNA is TGTGCCAGCAGCTTTGAACCGACAGGGGTCGGAAACACCATATATTTT. It yields the protein CASSFEPTGVGNTIYF.

This clonotype was observed many times. J is TRBJ2-2 and V is TRBV14; D remains unclear. Looked up from germline, CDR1 is SGHDN and CDR2 is FVKESK. V lost 2 bases to trimming and J lost 2 bases, with 3 bases between them. The CDR3 loop spans 13 amino acids. The CDR3 sequence is CASSQQNTGELFF. The DNA for the CDR3 is TGTGCCAGCAGCCAACAAAACACCGGGGAGCTGTTTTTT.

This clonotype was counted many times. This chain links TRBV5-6 with TRBJ2-1, with 8 bases matching TRBD2. V shed 4 bases, J shed 8 bases, and the junction held 5 bases outside the gene matches. This CDR3 has 13 amino acids. Germline loops: CDR1 SGHDT, CDR2 YYEEEE. The CDR3 nucleotides are TGTGCCAGCAGCCACGGGAGGGAGGATGAGCAGTTCTTC. Its translation: CASSHGREDEQFF.

This clonotype has at least ten counts. J is TRBJ2-7 and V is TRBV5-1, with TRBD1 as a possible D gene (6 bases). Deletions cut 4 bases from V and 5 bases from J, with 16 bases between. This CDR3 has 14 residues. The V gene's germline CDR1 is SGHRS and CDR2 YFSETQ. CDR3 in amino acids: CASSQDSPIDEQYF. The CDR3 nucleotides read TGCGCCAGCAGCCAGGACAGCCCCATTGACGAGCAGTACTTC.

This clonotype showed up just a few times. V and J are TRBV4-3 and TRBJ2-1; a possible D gene is TRBD2 (6 bases). V was cut by 1 base and J by 8 bases, with 9 bases left in between. The germline CDR1 and CDR2 sequences are LGHNA and YSLEER. This CDR3 is 13 amino acids long. The CDR3 sequence: CASSQGAGYEQFF. CDR3 bases: TGCGCCAGCAGCCAAGGGGCGGGGTATGAGCAGTTCTTC.

The J gene is TRBJ2-2, the V gene TRBV28; D is unclear. CDR1 and CDR2 (germline): MDHEN, SYDVKM. This CDR3 contains 17 residues. Trimming stripped 6 bases from V and 4 bases from J, with 21 bases between. The CDR3 DNA follows: TGTGCCAGCAGCCGACTGCCGGCCGTAGGCTCCACCGGGGAGCTGTTTTTT. Translating gives CASSRLPAVGSTGELFF.

This clonotype qualifies as medium-sized. The chain uses TRBV4-3 and TRBJ2-5; D is unresolved. The CDR3 extends over 13 amino acids. Trimming removed 0 bases at V and 5 bases at J, with 7 bases between. Germline loops: CDR1 LGHNA, CDR2 YSLEER. CDR3 residues: CASSQELGETQYF. The CDR3 DNA is TGCGCCAGCAGCCAAGAACTCGGGGAGACCCAGTACTTC.